The clone carrying this T cell receptor beta chain was recorded once. The sample is drawn from a study of OX40 agonist ivuxolimab in advanced cancers. This CDR3 has 11 amino acids. V shed 7 bases and J shed 4 bases, with 5 bases lying between them. The germline CDR1 and CDR2 sequences are MDHEN and SYDVKM. The protocol was immunoSEQ multiplex PCR, while the TCRdb copy is restricted to in-frame clones and leaves out a portion. This sample yields fewer than 45,000 clones, of which 75% to 90% are seen a single time; 4.5% to 6% belongs to the top ten. V and J are TRBV28 and TRBJ1-3; D not certain. The source is an adult with an advanced solid tumor such as melanoma, head and neck, liver or kidney cancer. The starting material was CD4+ or CD8+ T cells sorted from blood, obtained in a trial of the OX40 agonist ivuxolimab. The CDR3 sequence is CASNSGNTIYF. The DNA of the CDR3 is TGTGCCAGCAATTCCGGAAACACCATATATTTT.